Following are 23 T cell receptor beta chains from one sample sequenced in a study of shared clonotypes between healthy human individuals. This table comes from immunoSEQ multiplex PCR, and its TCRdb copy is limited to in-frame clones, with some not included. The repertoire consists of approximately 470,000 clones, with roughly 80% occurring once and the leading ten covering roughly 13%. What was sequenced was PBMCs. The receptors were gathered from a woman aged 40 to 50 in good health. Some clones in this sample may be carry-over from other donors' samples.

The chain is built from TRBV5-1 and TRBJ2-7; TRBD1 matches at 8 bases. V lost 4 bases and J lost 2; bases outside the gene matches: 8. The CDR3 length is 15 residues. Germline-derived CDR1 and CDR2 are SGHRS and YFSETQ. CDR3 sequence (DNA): TGCGCCAGCAGCCAACAGGGGGAAGCCCCCTACGAGCAGTACTTC. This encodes CASSQQGEAPYEQYF.

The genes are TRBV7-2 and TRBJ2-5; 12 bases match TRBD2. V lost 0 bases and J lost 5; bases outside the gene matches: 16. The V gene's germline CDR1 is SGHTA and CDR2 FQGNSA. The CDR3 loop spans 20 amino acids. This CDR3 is CASSLAGGASGRAGRETQYF. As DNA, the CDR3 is TGTGCCAGCAGCTTAGCCGGAGGGGCTAGCGGGAGGGCGGGCAGGGAGACCCAGTACTTC.

CDR3: CASTPSSGSTDTQYF. In DNA, the CDR3 is TGTGCCAGCACCCCTAGCAGTGGGAGCACAGATACGCAGTATTTT. The rearrangement links TRBV4-2 to TRBJ2-3; the D gene is possibly TRBD2 (5 bases). Between the trimmed V and J ends, which lost 7 bases and 0 bases, there was a span of 14 bases. This CDR3 is 15 amino acids long. The germline CDR1 and CDR2 sequences are LGHNA and YNFKEQ.

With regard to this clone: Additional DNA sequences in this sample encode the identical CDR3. CDR3 region: CATSRDRLAYEQYF. The CDR3 bases are TGTGCCACCAGCAGAGATCGTTTGGCCTACGAGCAGTACTTC. The genes are TRBV15 and TRBJ2-7; unclear D gene. Germline CDR1 LNHNV, CDR2 YYDKDF (reference sequence). The CDR3 length is 14 residues. The V gene lost 0 bases and the J gene lost 2 bases, with 8 bases spanning the gap.

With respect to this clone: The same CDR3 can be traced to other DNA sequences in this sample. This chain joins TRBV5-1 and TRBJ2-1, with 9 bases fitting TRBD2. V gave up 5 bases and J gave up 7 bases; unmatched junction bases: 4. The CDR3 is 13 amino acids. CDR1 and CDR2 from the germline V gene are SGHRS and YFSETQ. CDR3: CASRVAGANEQFF. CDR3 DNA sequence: TGCGCCAGCAGGGTAGCGGGAGCTAATGAGCAGTTCTTC.

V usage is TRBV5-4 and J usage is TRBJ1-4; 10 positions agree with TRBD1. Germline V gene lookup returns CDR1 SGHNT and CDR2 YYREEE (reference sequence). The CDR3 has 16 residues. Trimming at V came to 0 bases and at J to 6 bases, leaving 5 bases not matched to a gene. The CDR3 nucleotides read TGTGCCAGCAGCTTGGGGGGGACAGGGGACCATGAAAAACTGTTTTTT. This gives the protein CASSLGGTGDHEKLFF.

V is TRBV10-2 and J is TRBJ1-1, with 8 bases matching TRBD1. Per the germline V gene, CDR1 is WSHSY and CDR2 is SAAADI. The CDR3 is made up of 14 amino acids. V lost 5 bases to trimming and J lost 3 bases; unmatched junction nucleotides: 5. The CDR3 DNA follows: TGCGCCAGCAGTCCTACAGGGGGATACACTGAAGCTTTCTTT. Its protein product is CASSPTGGYTEAFF.

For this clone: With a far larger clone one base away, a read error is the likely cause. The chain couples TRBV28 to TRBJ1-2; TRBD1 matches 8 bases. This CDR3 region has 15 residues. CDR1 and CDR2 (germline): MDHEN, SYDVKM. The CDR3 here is CSSSPNDRGHYGYTF. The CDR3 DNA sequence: TGTTCCAGCAGTCCCAACGACAGGGGACACTATGGCTACACCTTC.

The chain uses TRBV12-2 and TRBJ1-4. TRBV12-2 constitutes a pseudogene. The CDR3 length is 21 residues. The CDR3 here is CASRFWEDLADDTSLNEKLFF. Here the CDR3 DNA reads TGTGCAAGTCGCTTCTGGGAAGACCTTGCCGATGACACAAGCCTTAATGAAAAACTGTTTTTT.

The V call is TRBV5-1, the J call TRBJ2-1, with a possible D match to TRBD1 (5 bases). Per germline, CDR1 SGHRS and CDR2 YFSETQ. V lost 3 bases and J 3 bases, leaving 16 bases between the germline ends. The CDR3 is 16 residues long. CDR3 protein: CASSSRVGADYNEQFF. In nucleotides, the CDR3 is TGCGCCAGCAGCTCCAGGGTAGGGGCAGACTACAATGAGCAGTTCTTC.

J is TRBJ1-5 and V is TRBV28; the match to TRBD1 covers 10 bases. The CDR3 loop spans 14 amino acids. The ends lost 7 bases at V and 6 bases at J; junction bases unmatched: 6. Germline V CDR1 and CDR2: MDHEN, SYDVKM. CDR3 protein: CASTRDRGGQPQHF. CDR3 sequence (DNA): TGTGCCAGCACCCGGGACAGGGGAGGTCAGCCCCAGCATTTT.

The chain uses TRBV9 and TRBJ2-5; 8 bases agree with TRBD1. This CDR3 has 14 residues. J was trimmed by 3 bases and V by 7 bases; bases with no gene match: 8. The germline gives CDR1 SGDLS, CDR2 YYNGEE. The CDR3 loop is CASASGGAEETQYF. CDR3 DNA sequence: TGTGCCAGCGCTTCAGGGGGCGCGGAAGAGACCCAGTACTTC.

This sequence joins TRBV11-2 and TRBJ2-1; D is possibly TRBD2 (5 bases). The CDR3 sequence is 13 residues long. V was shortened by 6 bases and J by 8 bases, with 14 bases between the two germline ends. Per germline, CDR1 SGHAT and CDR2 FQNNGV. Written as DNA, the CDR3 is TGTGCCAGCAGAAAACTAGGAGTCGATGAGCAGTTCTTC. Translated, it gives CASRKLGVDEQFF.

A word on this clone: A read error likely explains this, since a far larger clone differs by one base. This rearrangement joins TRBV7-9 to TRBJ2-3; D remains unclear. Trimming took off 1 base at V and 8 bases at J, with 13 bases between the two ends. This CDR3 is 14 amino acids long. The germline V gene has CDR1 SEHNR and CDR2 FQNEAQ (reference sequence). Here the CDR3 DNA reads TGTGCCAGCAGCTTAGAGTGGGATGGTGTTACGCAGTATTTT. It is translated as CASSLEWDGVTQYF.

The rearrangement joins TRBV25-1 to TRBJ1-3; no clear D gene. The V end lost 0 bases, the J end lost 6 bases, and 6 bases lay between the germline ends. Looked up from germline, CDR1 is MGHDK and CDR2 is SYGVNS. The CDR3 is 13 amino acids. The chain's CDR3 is CASSEYGENTIYF. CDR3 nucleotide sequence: TGTGCCAGCAGTGAATATGGAGAAAACACCATATATTTT. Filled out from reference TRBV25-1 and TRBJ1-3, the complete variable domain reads EADIYQTPRYLVIGTGKKITLECSQTMGHDKMYWYQQDPGMELHLIHYSYGVNSTEKGDLSSESTVSRIRTEHFPLTLESARPSHTSQYLCASSEYGENTIYFGEGSWLTVV.

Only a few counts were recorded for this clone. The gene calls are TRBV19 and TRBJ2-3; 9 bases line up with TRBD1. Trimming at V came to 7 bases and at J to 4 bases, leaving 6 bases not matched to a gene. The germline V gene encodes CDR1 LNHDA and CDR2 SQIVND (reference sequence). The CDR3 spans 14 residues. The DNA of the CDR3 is TGTGCCAGTACCCGACAGGGGGGGGCAGATACGCAGTATTTT. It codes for CASTRQGGADTQYF.

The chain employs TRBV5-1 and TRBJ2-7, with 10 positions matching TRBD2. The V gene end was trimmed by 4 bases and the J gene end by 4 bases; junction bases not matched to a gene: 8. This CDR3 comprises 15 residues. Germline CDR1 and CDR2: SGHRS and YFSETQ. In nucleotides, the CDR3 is TGCGCCAGCAGCATACCCTCTAGCGGGAGTTACGAGCAGTACTTC. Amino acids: CASSIPSSGSYEQYF. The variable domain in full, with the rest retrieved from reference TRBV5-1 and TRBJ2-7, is KAGVTQTPRYLIKTRGQQVTLSCSPISGHRSVSWYQQTPGQGLQFLFEYFSETQRNKGNFPGRFSGRQFSNSRSEMNVSTLELGDSALYLCASSIPSSGSYEQYFGPGTRLTVT.

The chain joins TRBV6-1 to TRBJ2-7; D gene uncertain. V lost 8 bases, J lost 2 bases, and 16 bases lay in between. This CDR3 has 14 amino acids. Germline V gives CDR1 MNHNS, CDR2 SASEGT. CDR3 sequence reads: CASSRSGQPYEQYF. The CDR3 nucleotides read TGTGCCAGCTCACGGTCGGGTCAACCCTACGAGCAGTACTTC.

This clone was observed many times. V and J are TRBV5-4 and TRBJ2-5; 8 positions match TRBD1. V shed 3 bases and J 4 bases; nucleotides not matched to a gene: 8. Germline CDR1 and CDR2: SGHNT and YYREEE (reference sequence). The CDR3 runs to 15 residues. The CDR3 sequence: CASSYRQGIGETQYF. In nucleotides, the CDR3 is TGTGCCAGCAGCTATAGACAGGGGATAGGAGAGACCCAGTACTTC.

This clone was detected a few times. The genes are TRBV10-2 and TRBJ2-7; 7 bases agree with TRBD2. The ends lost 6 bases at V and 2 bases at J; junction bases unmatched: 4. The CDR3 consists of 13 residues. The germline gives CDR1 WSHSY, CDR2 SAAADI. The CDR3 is CASRASGTYEQYF. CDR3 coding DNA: TGCGCCAGCAGGGCTAGCGGTACCTACGAGCAGTACTTC.

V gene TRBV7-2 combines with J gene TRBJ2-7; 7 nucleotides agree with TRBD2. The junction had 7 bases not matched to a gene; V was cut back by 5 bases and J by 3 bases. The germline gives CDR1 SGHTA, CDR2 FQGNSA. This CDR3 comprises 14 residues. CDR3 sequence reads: CASSPGLGVYEQYF. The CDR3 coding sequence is TGTGCCAGCAGCCCCGGACTAGGGGTCTACGAGCAGTACTTC.

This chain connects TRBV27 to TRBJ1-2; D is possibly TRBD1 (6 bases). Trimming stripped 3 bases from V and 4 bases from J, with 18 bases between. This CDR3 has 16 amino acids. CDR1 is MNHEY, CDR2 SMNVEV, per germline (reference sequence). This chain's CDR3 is CASSFQSRGSFYGYTF. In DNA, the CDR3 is TGTGCCAGCAGTTTCCAGAGCAGGGGCTCCTTCTATGGCTACACCTTC.

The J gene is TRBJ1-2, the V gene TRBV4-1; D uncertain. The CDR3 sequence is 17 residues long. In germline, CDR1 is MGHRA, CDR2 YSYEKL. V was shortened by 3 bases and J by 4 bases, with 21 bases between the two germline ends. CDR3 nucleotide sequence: TGCGCCAGCAGCCATAAACCAGCACCTGACCTTTTCTATGGCTACACCTTC. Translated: CASSHKPAPDLFYGYTF.